Each of the 11 T cell receptor beta chains below was sequenced from the same sample in a study of PD-L1 blockade in urothelial cancer. Libraries were prepared by immunoSEQ multiplex PCR; TCRdb keeps only in-frame clonotypes and omits some of them. This sample has about 88,000 clones; 90% to 95% occur once, and the top ten carry over 9%. The material sequenced was PBMCs, taken around atezolizumab (anti-PD-L1) treatment. The receptors were gathered from a man aged 55 to 70 with urothelial cancer.

The chain recombines TRBV6-1 with TRBJ1-5, with 10 bases lining up with TRBD1. V was pared by 5 bases and J by 2 bases, with 3 bases of the junction left unmatched. The CDR3 is 15 residues long. Looked up from germline, CDR1 is MNHNS and CDR2 is SASEGT. CDR3 bases: TGTGCCAGCAGTCAGGGGACAGGGGGCAATCAGCCCCAGCATTTT. Protein product: CASSQGTGGNQPQHF.

The chain uses TRBV9 and TRBJ2-1; possibly TRBD2 for D (5 bases). The length of the CDR3 is 15 residues. Trimming stripped 0 bases from V and 4 bases from J, with 11 bases between. Germline V gene data show CDR1 as SGDLS and CDR2 as YYNGEE. In nucleotides, the CDR3 is TGTGCCAGCAGCGTAGATTCGGGGAATTACAATGAGCAGTTCTTC. This gives the protein CASSVDSGNYNEQFF.

This clone was counted only a few times. The chain couples TRBV4-3 to TRBJ2-1, with D perhaps TRBD1 (6 bases). V dropped 4 bases and J dropped 9 bases, with 16 bases sitting between them. This CDR3 is 14 amino acids long. Germline-derived CDR1 and CDR2 are LGHNA and YSLEER. The CDR3 sequence: CASSPSTLGGEQFF. The CDR3 bases are TGCGCCAGCAGCCCGTCGACATTAGGGGGTGAGCAGTTCTTC.

The chain employs TRBV30 and TRBJ1-2, with unresolved D. Trimming left V 0 bases short and J 2 bases short, with 7 bases between. This CDR3 is built from 13 residues. Germline V gene sequence: CDR1 GTSNPN, CDR2 SVGIG (reference sequence). Written as DNA, the CDR3 is TGTGCCTGGAGTGTTAGAGGCAACTATGGCTACACCTTC. Amino acids: CAWSVRGNYGYTF.

The sample holds a few counts of this clone. This rearrangement joins TRBV5-6 to TRBJ2-1, with D unclear. The CDR3 has 11 residues. Trimming left V 5 bases short and J 4 bases short, with 4 bases between. Germline loops: CDR1 SGHDT, CDR2 YYEEEE. CDR3 sequence (DNA): TGTGCCAGCAGTCATTACAATGAGCAGTTCTTC. Translating it yields CASSHYNEQFF.

This clone occurred once. The chain recombines TRBV6-1 with TRBJ1-5, with D tentatively TRBD1 (6 bases). The germline V and J ends were trimmed by 4 bases and 7 bases, with 14 bases remaining between them. CDR3 length: 14 amino acids. Germline V gene sequence: CDR1 MNHNS, CDR2 SASEGT. CDR3 coding DNA: TGTGCCAGCAGTGGGGGACACCGGTACCAGCCCCAGCATTTT. It yields the protein CASSGGHRYQPQHF.

This chain uses TRBV30 with TRBJ2-2; maybe TRBD1 (6 bases). V lost 2 bases and J 11 bases, leaving 18 bases between the germline ends. The CDR3 is made up of 14 amino acids. Germline CDR1 GTSNPN, CDR2 SVGIG (reference sequence). The CDR3 coding sequence is TGTGCCTGGAGTACGCAAGGGGGTAGCCTAGAGCTGTTTTTT. This translates into CAWSTQGGSLELFF.

The chain recombines TRBV18 with TRBJ2-1; a weak D match, TRBD2 (5 bases). This CDR3 is 13 amino acids long. The V end was cut by 3 bases, the J end by 8 bases, with 11 bases between. Per germline, CDR1 KGHSH and CDR2 LQKENI. This CDR3 reads CASSPYGIDEQFF. The CDR3 DNA is TGTGCCAGCTCACCCTACGGGATCGATGAGCAGTTCTTC.

The rearrangement joins TRBV7-2 to TRBJ1-3; D unresolved. Trimming removed 5 bases from V and 4 bases from J, with 6 bases in between. Germline V gene lookup returns CDR1 SGHTA and CDR2 FQGNSA. The CDR3 extends over 12 amino acids. The CDR3 nucleotides read TGTGCCAGCAGCCCCCTCGGAAACACCATATATTTT. Amino acid sequence: CASSPLGNTIYF.

A single count supports this clone. This chain links TRBV7-3 with TRBJ1-1, with D maybe TRBD1 (6 bases). Trimming removed 7 bases from V and 8 bases from J, with 17 bases in between. The CDR3 consists of 13 residues. CDR1 is SGHTA, CDR2 FQGTGA, per germline. CDR3 region: CASTAGGAREAFF. CDR3 sequence (DNA): TGTGCCAGCACCGCGGGGGGGGCCCGAGAAGCTTTCTTT.

This chain links TRBV29-1 with TRBJ1-2; no firm D call. CDR3 size: 13 residues. CDR1 and CDR2 (germline): SQVTM, ANQGSEA. V was trimmed by 3 bases and J by 12 bases, leaving 20 bases between them. Here the CDR3 reads CSVDLINGWGDTF. The CDR3 nucleotides read TGCAGCGTTGACCTTATAAACGGATGGGGAGACACCTTC.